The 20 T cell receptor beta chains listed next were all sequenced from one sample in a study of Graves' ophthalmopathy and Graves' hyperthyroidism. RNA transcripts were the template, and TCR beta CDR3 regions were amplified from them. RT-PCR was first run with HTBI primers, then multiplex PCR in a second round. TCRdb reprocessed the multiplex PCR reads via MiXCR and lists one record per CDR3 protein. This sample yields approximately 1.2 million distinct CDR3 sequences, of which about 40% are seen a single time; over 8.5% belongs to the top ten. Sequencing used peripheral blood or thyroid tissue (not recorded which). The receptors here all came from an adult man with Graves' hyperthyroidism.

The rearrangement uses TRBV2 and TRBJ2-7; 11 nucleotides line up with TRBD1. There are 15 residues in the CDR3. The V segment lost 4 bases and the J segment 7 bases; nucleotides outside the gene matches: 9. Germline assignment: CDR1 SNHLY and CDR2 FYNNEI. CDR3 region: CASSAHGQGAREQYF. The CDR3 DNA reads TGTGCCAGCAGTGCACACGGACAGGGGGCGCGGGAGCAGTACTTC.

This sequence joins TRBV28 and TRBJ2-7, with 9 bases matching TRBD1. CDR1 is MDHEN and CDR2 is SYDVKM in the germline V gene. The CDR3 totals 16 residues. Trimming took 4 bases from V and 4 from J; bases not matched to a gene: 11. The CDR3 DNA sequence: TGTGCCAGCAGTTATTCCGGGACAGGGAGAAGGTACGAGCAGTACTTC. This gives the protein CASSYSGTGRRYEQYF.

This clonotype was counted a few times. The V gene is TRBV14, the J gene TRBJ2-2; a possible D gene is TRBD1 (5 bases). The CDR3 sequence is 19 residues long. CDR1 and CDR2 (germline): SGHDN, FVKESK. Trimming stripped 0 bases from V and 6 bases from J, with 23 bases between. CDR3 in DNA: TGTGCCAGCAGCCAAGATCTCGGCAGGGTAATTTCAGGACCCGGGGAGCTGTTTTTT. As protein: CASSQDLGRVISGPGELFF. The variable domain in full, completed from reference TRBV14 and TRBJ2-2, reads EAGVTQFPSHSVIEKGQTVTLRCDPISGHDNLYWYRRVMGKEIKFLLHFVKESKQDESGMPNNRFLAERTGGTYSTLKVQPAELEDSGVYFCASSQDLGRVISGPGELFFGEGSRLTVL.

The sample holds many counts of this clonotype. CDR3 DNA sequence: TGCAGTGCTAGAGATAAGGGACAGCCTTGGTCCGGCTACACCTTC. It translates to CSARDKGQPWSGYTF. The chain has TRBV20-1 and TRBJ1-2; 7 bases are a match to TRBD1. The CDR3 is made up of 15 amino acids. The V segment lost 0 bases and the J segment 8 bases; nucleotides outside the gene matches: 12. CDR1 DFQATT and CDR2 SNEGSKA come from the germline V gene (reference sequence).

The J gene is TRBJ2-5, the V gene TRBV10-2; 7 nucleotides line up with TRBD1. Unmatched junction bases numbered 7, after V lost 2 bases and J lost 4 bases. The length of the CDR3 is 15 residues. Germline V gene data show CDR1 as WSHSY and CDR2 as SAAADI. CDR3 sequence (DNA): TGCGCCAGCAGTGAGATCAGGGGGAACGCAGAGACCCAGTACTTC. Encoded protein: CASSEIRGNAETQYF.

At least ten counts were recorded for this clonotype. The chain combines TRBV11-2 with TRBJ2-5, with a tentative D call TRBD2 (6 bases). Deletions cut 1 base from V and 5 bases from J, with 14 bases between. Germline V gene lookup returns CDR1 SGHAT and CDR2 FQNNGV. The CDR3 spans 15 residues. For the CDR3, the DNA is TGTGCCAGCAGCTTAGTGGTCGGGAGCGCCGAGACCCAGTACTTC. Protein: CASSLVVGSAETQYF.

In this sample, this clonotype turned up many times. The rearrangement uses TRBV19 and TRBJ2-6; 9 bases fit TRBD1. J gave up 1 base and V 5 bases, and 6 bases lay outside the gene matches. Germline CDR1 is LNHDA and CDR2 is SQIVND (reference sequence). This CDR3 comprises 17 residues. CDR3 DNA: TGTGCCAGTAGTCCCGGGACAGGGATATCTGGGGCCAACGTCCTGACTTTC. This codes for CASSPGTGISGANVLTF.

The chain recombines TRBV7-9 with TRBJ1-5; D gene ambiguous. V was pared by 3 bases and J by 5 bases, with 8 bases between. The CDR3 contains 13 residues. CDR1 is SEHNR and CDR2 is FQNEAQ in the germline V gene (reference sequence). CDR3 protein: CASSFDPYQPQHF. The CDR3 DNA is TGTGCCAGCAGCTTCGACCCATATCAGCCCCAGCATTTT.

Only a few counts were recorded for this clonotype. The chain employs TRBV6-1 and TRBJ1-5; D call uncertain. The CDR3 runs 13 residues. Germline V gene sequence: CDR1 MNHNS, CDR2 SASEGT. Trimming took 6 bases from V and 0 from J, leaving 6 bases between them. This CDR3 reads CASRKGSNQPQHF. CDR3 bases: TGTGCCAGCAGGAAAGGTAGCAATCAGCCCCAGCATTTT.

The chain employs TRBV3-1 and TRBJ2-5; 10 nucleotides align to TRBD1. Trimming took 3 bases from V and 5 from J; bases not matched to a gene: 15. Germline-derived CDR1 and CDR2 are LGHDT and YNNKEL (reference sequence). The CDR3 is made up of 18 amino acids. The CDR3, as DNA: TGTGCCAGCAGCCAGTGGGACAGGGGAGGTTTGGGCCAGGAGACCCAGTACTTC. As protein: CASSQWDRGGLGQETQYF.

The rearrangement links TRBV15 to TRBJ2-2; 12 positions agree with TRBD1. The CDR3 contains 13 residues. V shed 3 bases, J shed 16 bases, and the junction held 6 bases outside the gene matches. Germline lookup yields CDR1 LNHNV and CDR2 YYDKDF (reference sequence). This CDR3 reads CATSRGGQGAAFF. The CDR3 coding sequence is TGTGCCACCAGCAGGGGGGGACAGGGGGCAGCGTTTTTT.

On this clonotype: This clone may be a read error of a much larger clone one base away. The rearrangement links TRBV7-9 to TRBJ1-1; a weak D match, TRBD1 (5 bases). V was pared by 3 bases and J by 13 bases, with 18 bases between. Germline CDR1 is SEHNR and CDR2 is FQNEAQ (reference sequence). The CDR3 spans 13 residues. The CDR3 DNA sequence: TGTGCCAGCAGCTTGTCTTGGGGACGTTTGGGTTTCTTT. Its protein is CASSLSWGRLGFF.

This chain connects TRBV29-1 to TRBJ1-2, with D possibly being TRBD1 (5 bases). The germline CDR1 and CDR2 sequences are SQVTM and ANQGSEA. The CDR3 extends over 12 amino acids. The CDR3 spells CSYGQGSYGYTF. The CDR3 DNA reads TGCAGTTATGGGCAGGGTAGCTATGGCTACACCTTC.

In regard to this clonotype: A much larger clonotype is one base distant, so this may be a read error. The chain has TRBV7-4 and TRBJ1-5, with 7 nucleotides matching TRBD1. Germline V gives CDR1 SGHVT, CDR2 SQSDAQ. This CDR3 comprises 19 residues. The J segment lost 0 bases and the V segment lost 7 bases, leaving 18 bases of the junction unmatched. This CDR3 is CASNLGGTDGPYSNQPQHF. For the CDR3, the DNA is TGTGCCAGCAACTTGGGGGGGACAGACGGCCCTTATAGCAATCAGCCCCAGCATTTT.

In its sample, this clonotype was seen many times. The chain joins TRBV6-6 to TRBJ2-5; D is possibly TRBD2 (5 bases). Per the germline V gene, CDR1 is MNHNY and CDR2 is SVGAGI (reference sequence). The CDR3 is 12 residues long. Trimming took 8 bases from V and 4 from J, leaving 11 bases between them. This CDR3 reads CASQDAGETQYF. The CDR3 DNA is TGTGCCAGCCAGGACGCGGGAGAGACCCAGTACTTC.

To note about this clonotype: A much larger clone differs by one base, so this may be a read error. The DNA for the CDR3 is TGCACCAGCAGCTTGGATGTCCCCTTGGCCGGGGAGCTGTTTTTT. Encoded protein: CTSSLDVPLAGELFF. This sequence joins TRBV5-1 and TRBJ2-2; D not certain. The CDR3 is made up of 15 amino acids. Germline values: CDR1 SGHRS, CDR2 YFSETQ.

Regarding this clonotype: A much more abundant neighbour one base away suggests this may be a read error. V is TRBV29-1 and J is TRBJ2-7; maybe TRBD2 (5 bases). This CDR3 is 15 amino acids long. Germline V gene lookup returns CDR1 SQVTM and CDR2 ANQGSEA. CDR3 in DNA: TGCAGCGTTGAAGAGAGGACTGCCAGGTCCTGCGAGCAGTACTTC. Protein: CSVEERTARSCEQYF.

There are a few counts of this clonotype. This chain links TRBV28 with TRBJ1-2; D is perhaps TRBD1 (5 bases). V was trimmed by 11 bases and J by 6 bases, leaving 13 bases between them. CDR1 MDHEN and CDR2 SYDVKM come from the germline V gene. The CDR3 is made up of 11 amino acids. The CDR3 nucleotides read TGTGCCGGGGGGGAAGCGGATGGCTACACCTTC. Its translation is CAGGEADGYTF.

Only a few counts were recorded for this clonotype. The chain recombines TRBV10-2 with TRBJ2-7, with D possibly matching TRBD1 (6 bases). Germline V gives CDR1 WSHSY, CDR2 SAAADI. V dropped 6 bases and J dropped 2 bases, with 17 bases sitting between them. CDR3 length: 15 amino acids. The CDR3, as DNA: TGCGCCAGCAGCGACGACTTGACAGGCACCTACGAGCAGTACTTC. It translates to CASSDDLTGTYEQYF.

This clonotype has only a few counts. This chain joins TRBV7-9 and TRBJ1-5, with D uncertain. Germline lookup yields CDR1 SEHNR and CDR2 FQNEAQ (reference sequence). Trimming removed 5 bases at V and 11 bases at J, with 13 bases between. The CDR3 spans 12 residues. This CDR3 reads CASSLISVAQHF. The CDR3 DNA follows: TGTGCCAGCAGCCTTATATCGGTGGCCCAGCATTTT.